This is a list of T cell receptor beta chains from one sample in a study of blood T cell repertoires in COVID-19. Method: immunoSEQ multiplex PCR; TCRdb's copy keeps in-frame clones and lacks some. Among tens of thousands of clones listed, approximately 88% were seen once. Sequencing was carried out using peripheral blood. These receptors all stem from a woman aged 55-69 years with COVID-19, enrolled during active disease. Each CDR3 is given with its conserved first and last residue. The D gene is left open where the match is weak. Expanded clones get a size class; other rows say once, few or many, or leave the size out.

NA	TRBV16	TRBJ1-1	once	CASSQYAVLGRAFF	TGTGCCAGCAGCCAATATGCAGTCCTGGGGAGAGCTTTCTTT
NA	TRBV9	TRBJ2-1	NA	CASSPWGSSYNEQFF	TGTGCCAGCAGCCCCTGGGGCAGCTCCTACAATGAGCAGTTCTTC
NA	TRBV4-1	TRBJ1-2	NA	CASSQHRDTQGYGYTF	TGCGCCAGCAGCCAACACCGGGACACGCAGGGCTATGGCTACACCTTC
TRBD1	TRBV13	TRBJ1-3	NA	CASSLEGAGSGNTIYF	TGTGCCAGCAGCTTAGAGGGGGCCGGTTCTGGAAACACCATATATTTT
NA	TRBV20-1	TRBJ2-7	NA	CSARDDEQYF	TGCAGTGCTAGAGACGACGAGCAGTACTTC
TRBD1	TRBV7-9	TRBJ1-1	NA	CASSRGTADNTEAFF	TGTGCCAGCAGCCGAGGGACAGCGGATAACACTGAAGCTTTCTTT
NA	TRBV12-5	TRBJ2-3	NA	CASGSGASTDTQYF	TGTGCTAGTGGGAGCGGTGCTAGCACAGATACGCAGTATTTT
NA	TRBV9	TRBJ2-6	NA	CASSGPPGSGANVLTF	TGTGCCAGCAGCGGCCCCCCCGGCTCTGGGGCCAACGTCCTGACTTTC
NA	TRBV9	TRBJ1-1	NA	CASSVGGSPKSNTEAFF	TGTGCCAGCAGCGTAGGCGGGAGCCCAAAATCGAACACTGAAGCTTTCTTT
NA	TRBV2	TRBJ1-2	NA	CASKDSRRGYTF	TGTGCCAGCAAGGACAGTCGCCGGGGCTACACCTTC
TRBD2	TRBV19	TRBJ2-1	NA	CASSLIPLAGAGNEQFF	TGTGCCAGTAGTCTCATCCCTCTAGCGGGAGCTGGCAATGAGCAGTTCTTC
NA	TRBV28	TRBJ1-5	NA	CASVQSGDNQPQHF	TGTGCCAGCGTACAATCAGGGGACAATCAGCCCCAGCATTTT
TRBD1	TRBV6-5	TRBJ2-7	NA	CASSYGQGYYEQYF	TGTGCCAGCAGTTACGGACAGGGGTACTACGAGCAGTACTTC
NA	TRBV27	TRBJ1-4	NA	CASASRAETNEKLFF	TGTGCCAGCGCCTCGAGGGCCGAAACTAATGAAAAACTGTTTTTT
NA	TRBV7-2	TRBJ2-3	once	CASSSDLIGDTQYF	TGTGCCAGCAGCTCGGATCTAATCGGGGATACGCAGTATTTT
TRBD1	TRBV4-3	TRBJ1-1	NA	CASSQEWGTGWFTEAFF	TGCGCCAGCAGCCAAGAATGGGGGACAGGGTGGTTCACTGAAGCTTTCTTT
TRBD1	TRBV24-1	TRBJ2-2	NA	CATSDSDRLNTGELFF	TGTGCCACCAGTGACTCGGACAGGTTGAACACCGGGGAGCTGTTTTTT
TRBD1	TRBV7-9	TRBJ1-1	NA	CASSQLTDRGEAFF	TGTGCCAGCAGCCAACTTACGGACAGGGGCGAAGCTTTCTTT
NA	TRBV18	TRBJ2-1	NA	CASSPPNRASYNEQFF	TGTGCCAGCTCACCACCGAATAGAGCATCCTACAATGAGCAGTTCTTC
NA	TRBV6-5	TRBJ2-1	NA	CASSQVSSYNEQFF	TGTGCCAGCAGTCAGGTTAGCTCCTACAATGAGCAGTTCTTC
NA	TRBV18	TRBJ1-6	few	CASSEGSNNSPLHF	TGTGCCAGCTCCGAGGGATCTAATAATTCACCCCTCCACTTT
NA	TRBV5-1	TRBJ1-1	NA	CASSLRANTEAFF	TGCGCCAGCAGCCTCAGGGCGAACACTGAAGCTTTCTTT
NA	TRBV11-3	TRBJ2-2	once	CASSPRAGENGELFF	TGTGCCAGCAGCCCCCGCGCGGGTGAGAACGGGGAGCTGTTTTTT
TRBD1	TRBV4-2	TRBJ1-2	NA	CASSQVGGRGNYGYTF	TGTGCCAGCAGCCAAGTAGGGGGCAGGGGTAACTATGGCTACACCTTC
NA	TRBV23-1	TRBJ1-5	NA	CASSQSVRRGQPQHF	TGCGCCAGCAGTCAATCGGTACGCCGGGGGCAGCCCCAGCATTTT
NA	TRBV14	TRBJ2-2	NA	CASSQDRDSLSAGELFF	TGTGCCAGCAGCCAAGATCGCGACAGCCTTTCCGCCGGGGAGCTGTTTTTT
NA	TRBV24-1	TRBJ1-4	NA	CATSQGNEKLFF	TGTGCCACCAGTCAGGGAAATGAAAAACTGTTTTTT
NA	TRBV27	TRBJ2-5	NA	CASSFWQEETQYF	TGTGCCAGCAGTTTTTGGCAGGAAGAGACCCAGTACTTC
TRBD1	TRBV5-4	TRBJ2-2	once	CASSLARGLDGELFF	TGTGCCAGCAGCTTGGCCAGGGGGCTTGACGGGGAGCTGTTTTTT
NA	TRBV12-3/TRBV12-4	TRBJ2-1	few	CASSGAYEQFF	TGTGCCAGCTCAGGGGCGTATGAGCAGTTCTTC
TRBD1	TRBV4-3	TRBJ2-7	once	CASSQQQGAYEQYF	TGCGCCAGCAGCCAACAACAGGGGGCCTACGAGCAGTACTTC
TRBD2	TRBV2	TRBJ2-2	NA	CASREFSGANTGELFF	TGTGCCAGCAGAGAATTTAGCGGGGCGAACACCGGGGAGCTGTTTTTT
NA	TRBV30	TRBJ1-2	NA	CAAEGWKGGYTF	TGTGCGGCGGAGGGGTGGAAGGGTGGCTACACCTTC
NA	TRBV28	TRBJ1-2	NA	CASSLRGNGYTF	TGTGCCAGCAGTTTAAGGGGGAATGGCTACACCTTC
NA	TRBV5-6	TRBJ2-7	NA	CASSLGGYNEQYF	TGTGCCAGCAGCTTGGGAGGTTACAACGAGCAGTACTTC
NA	TRBV7-8	TRBJ2-1	NA	CASSLLQGSQQFF	TGTGCCAGCAGCTTATTACAGGGAAGCCAGCAGTTCTTC
TRBD1	TRBV4-3	TRBJ1-4	NA	CASSQEKGQGFEKLFF	TGCGCCAGCAGCCAAGAAAAAGGACAGGGGTTTGAAAAACTGTTTTTT
NA	TRBV7-8	TRBJ1-5	NA	CASSLARPGLPTPQHF	TGTGCCAGCAGCTTAGCGCGCCCAGGTCTACCCACGCCCCAGCATTTT
TRBD1	TRBV11-3	TRBJ1-4	few	CASSATGGAYEKLFF	TGTGCCAGCAGCGCGACAGGGGGCGCGTATGAAAAACTGTTTTTT
NA	TRBV10-2	TRBJ1-1	NA	CASQRVMNTEAFF	TGCGCCAGCCAGAGGGTGATGAACACTGAAGCTTTCTTT
NA	TRBV6-5	TRBJ2-7	NA	CASSPRGLGRYEQYF	TGTGCCAGCAGTCCCAGGGGTCTTGGTCGCTACGAGCAGTACTTC
TRBD2	TRBV30	TRBJ2-3	NA	CAWTRTGGPDTQYF	TGTGCCTGGACCCGTACGGGGGGACCAGATACGCAGTATTTT
NA	TRBV19	TRBJ2-3	NA	CASSGFGGSVDTQYF	TGTGCCAGTAGTGGGTTCGGAGGATCGGTAGATACGCAGTATTTT
TRBD2	TRBV6-2/TRBV6-3	TRBJ2-1	NA	CASSLYGRGGPNEQFF	TGTGCCAGCAGCCTCTACGGGCGGGGGGGCCCCAATGAGCAGTTCTTC
NA	TRBV28	TRBJ2-1	NA	CASSLRGAYNEQFF	TGTGCCAGCAGTCTTCGGGGAGCCTACAATGAGCAGTTCTTC
TRBD1	TRBV5-5	TRBJ2-7	NA	CASSLVGTGNSYEQYF	TGTGCCAGCAGCTTGGTAGGGACAGGGAACTCCTACGAGCAGTACTTC
NA	TRBV25-1	TRBJ1-3	NA	CASSLTVGNTIYF	TGTGCCAGCAGCTTGACAGTCGGAAACACCATATATTTT
TRBD1	TRBV9	TRBJ1-1	NA	CASSEGTGGITEAFF	TGTGCCAGCAGCGAGGGGACAGGGGGTATCACTGAAGCTTTCTTT
TRBD1	TRBV13	TRBJ1-2	NA	CASSLQGAVGYTF	TGTGCCAGCAGCCTACAGGGGGCAGTTGGCTACACCTTC
NA	TRBV6-5	TRBJ2-2	NA	CASSYSSPRVGELFF	TGTGCCAGCAGTTATTCAAGCCCCCGAGTGGGGGAGCTGTTTTTT
TRBD1	TRBV5-4	TRBJ1-4	few	CASSLAPGQSNEKLFF	TGTGCCAGCAGCTTGGCACCGGGACAGAGTAATGAAAAACTGTTTTTT
NA	TRBV6-5	TRBJ2-7	NA	CASKEGAYRSYEQYF	TGTGCCAGCAAGGAGGGGGCTTATCGCTCCTACGAGCAGTACTTC
NA	TRBV6-5	TRBJ1-1	NA	CASSYSISGEAFF	TGTGCCAGCAGTTACTCCATTAGTGGTGAAGCTTTCTTT
NA	TRBV20-1	TRBJ2-3	NA	CSASKLLAGTDTQYF	TGCAGTGCTAGTAAGTTGCTAGCTGGCACAGATACGCAGTATTTT
TRBD2	TRBV6-5	TRBJ2-3	few	CASSDSGGAQYF	TGTGCCAGCAGCGACTCGGGGGGTGCGCAGTATTTT
TRBD1	TRBV4-1	TRBJ2-2	NA	CASRKGAWTGELFF	TGCGCCAGCAGAAAGGGGGCATGGACCGGGGAGCTGTTTTTT
TRBD2	TRBV3-1/TRBV3-2	TRBJ2-7	NA	CASSQDSLAGSGYEQYF	TGTGCCAGCAGCCAAGACTCACTAGCGGGGTCGGGATACGAGCAGTACTTC
NA	TRBV28	TRBJ1-5	NA	CASSSQAKPQHF	TGTGCCAGCAGTTCCCAGGCGAAGCCCCAGCATTTT
TRBD1	TRBV10-1	TRBJ2-3	NA	CASSEWSGQGGVTDTQYF	TGCGCCAGCAGTGAATGGTCCGGACAGGGGGGTGTAACAGATACGCAGTATTTT
TRBD2	TRBV7-9	TRBJ2-3	NA	CASSPHSGGGYTQYF	TGTGCCAGCAGCCCACATAGCGGGGGGGGATATACGCAGTATTTT